These 11 T cell receptor beta chains came from one sample sequenced in a study of T cells in Graves' hyperthyroidism and ophthalmopathy. RNA transcripts served as the template for amplifying TCR beta CDR3 regions. A first-round RT-PCR of the TCR CDR3 used the HTBI primer set. TCRdb redid the calling of the multiplex PCR reads with MiXCR, one entry per CDR3 protein. The table shows about 420,000 distinct CDR3 sequences, with approximately 14% occurring only once. Sequenced sample: blood. These receptors were collected from a woman under 30 with Graves' hyperthyroidism.

The table lists this clonotype with many counts. The chain couples TRBV15 to TRBJ2-1, with no clear D. Germline values: CDR1 LNHNV, CDR2 YYDKDF (reference sequence). V was clipped by 0 bases and J by 0 bases, with 6 bases between them. The CDR3 is 15 residues long. The CDR3 sequence: CATSRDPSSYNEQFF. The CDR3 nucleotides are TGTGCCACCAGCAGAGATCCCAGCTCCTACAATGAGCAGTTCTTC.

This clonotype was recorded many times. The genes are TRBV3-1 and TRBJ1-1; D unclear. With 6 bases removed from V and 1 base from J, the gap between germline ends came to 6 bases. Germline CDR1 LGHDT, CDR2 YNNKEL (reference sequence). The CDR3 is 12 residues long. CDR3 DNA sequence: TGTGCCAGCAGACTCGGGAACACTGAAGCTTTCTTT. Its protein product is CASRLGNTEAFF.

This clonotype was counted at least ten times. This chain uses TRBV5-1 with TRBJ2-7; 9 bases align to TRBD2. V was pared by 4 bases and J by 0 bases, with 14 bases of the junction left unmatched. Germline V lookup: CDR1 SGHRS, CDR2 YFSETQ. This CDR3 is 18 amino acids long. The chain's CDR3 is CASSPRAGGDPSSYEQYF. CDR3 sequence (DNA): TGCGCCAGCAGCCCCCGGGCGGGGGGGGACCCTAGCTCCTACGAGCAGTACTTC.

This clonotype was observed many times. The chain recombines TRBV29-1 with TRBJ2-1; no reliable D call. Germline V CDR1 and CDR2: SQVTM, ANQGSEA. V was cut by 4 bases and J by 3 bases, with 7 bases left in between. The CDR3 spans 12 residues. The CDR3 DNA follows: TGCAGCGTTGCGCACAGCTACAATGAGCAGTTCTTC. Protein sequence: CSVAHSYNEQFF.

Many counts were recorded for this clonotype. The chain employs TRBV6-2 or TRBV6-3 and TRBJ2-2, with 12 bases lining up with TRBD1. V was pared by 1 base and J by 6 bases, with 9 bases of the junction left unmatched. Germline V gene data show CDR1 as MNHEY and CDR2 as SVGEGT. CDR3 size: 18 residues. This chain's CDR3 is CASSYWFPGQGASGELFF. DNA of the CDR3: TGTGCCAGCAGTTACTGGTTTCCGGGACAGGGGGCGTCCGGGGAGCTGTTTTTT.

A word on this clonotype: One base away lies a much larger clone, so this may be a sequencing read error. The V gene is TRBV28, the J gene TRBJ2-2; TRBD2 matches 10 bases. The trim removed 7 bases at V and 5 bases at J, leaving 7 bases unmatched. The germline CDR1 and CDR2 sequences are MDHEN and SYDVKM. CDR3 length equals 15 residues. This chain's CDR3 is CASTTEGLATGELFF. The CDR3 region has the DNA TGTGCCAGCACAACGGAGGGACTAGCGACCGGGGAGCTGTTTTTT.

The chain carries TRBV24-1 and TRBJ1-2, with 12 bases identical to TRBD1. The CDR3 totals 13 residues. Trimming cost V 4 bases and J 8 bases; bases outside gene matches: 1. Germline values: CDR1 KGHDR, CDR2 SFDVKD. CDR3 sequence: CATSEGTGGGYTF. The CDR3 nucleotides read TGTGCCACCAGTGAAGGGACAGGGGGCGGCTACACCTTC.

The CDR3: CASSQGLAGTYNEQFF. The CDR3 nucleotides read TGCGCCAGCAGCCAAGGGCTAGCGGGTACCTACAATGAGCAGTTCTTC. This chain connects TRBV4-1 to TRBJ2-1; 8 nucleotides line up with TRBD2. V shed 1 base and J 2 bases; nucleotides not matched to a gene: 4. CDR1 and CDR2 from the germline V gene are MGHRA and YSYEKL. The CDR3 is 16 residues long.

V gene TRBV20-1 combines with J gene TRBJ2-7; TRBD1 is a possible D gene (5 bases). Trimming stripped 3 bases from V and 6 bases from J, with 15 bases between. The CDR3 contains 13 residues. Germline loops: CDR1 DFQATT, CDR2 SNEGSKA (reference sequence). The CDR3 DNA sequence: TGCAGTGCTAGTGAAGGGGTTAGCTCCGAGCAGTACTTC. Translating it yields CSASEGVSSEQYF.

The chain is built from TRBV5-5 and TRBJ1-1; no clear D gene. The CDR3 is made up of 13 amino acids. Trimming removed 3 bases from V and 6 bases from J, with 12 bases in between. The germline V gene has CDR1 SGHKS and CDR2 YYEKEE (reference sequence). CDR3 region: CASSSYDAPEAFF. The DNA of the CDR3 is TGTGCCAGCAGCTCCTATGATGCGCCTGAAGCTTTCTTT.

In the case of this clonotype: One base away lies a much larger clone, so this may be a sequencing read error. The chain uses TRBV7-6 and TRBJ2-5, with TRBD2 identical over 11 bases. The CDR3 runs 17 residues. Germline V gives CDR1 SGHVS, CDR2 FNYEAQ. CDR3 in amino acids: CASSLSASGRSGETQCF. CDR3 sequence (DNA): TGTGCCAGCAGCTTATCCGCTAGCGGGAGGTCGGGGGAGACCCAGTGCTTC.